Listed below are T cell receptor beta chains from one sample, sequenced in a study of shared clonotypes between healthy human individuals. Only in-frame clones appear in the TCRdb table, and some are missing; sequencing was by immunoSEQ multiplex PCR. The sample includes 950,000 to 1,100,000 clones, around 76% of them seen just once. Sequenced: memory CD4+ T cells sorted from blood. The receptors here all came from a man between 18 and 29 years old in good health. Each CDR3 is given with its conserved first and last residue. The order of the fields is clone size, J gene, D gene, V gene, CDR3 protein, CDR3 DNA. A D gene is named only where the DNA matches it firmly. Expanded clones get a size class; other rows say once, few or many, or leave the size out.

clone_size: NA; j_call: TRBJ2-2; d_call: TRBD2; v_call: TRBV9; cdr3_aa: CASSVLAGGPDTGELFF; cdr3_nt: TGTGCCAGCAGCGTCCTAGCGGGAGGGCCCGACACCGGGGAGCTGTTTTTT
clone_size: NA; j_call: TRBJ2-5; d_call: NA; v_call: TRBV5-1; cdr3_aa: CASSAGGLGGHRETQYF; cdr3_nt: TGCGCCAGCAGCGCTGGAGGTTTGGGGGGGCATAGGGAGACCCAGTACTTC
clone_size: once; j_call: TRBJ2-5; d_call: TRBD1; v_call: TRBV29-1; cdr3_aa: CSALWTGGFETQYF; cdr3_nt: TGCAGCGCTCTATGGACAGGGGGCTTTGAGACCCAGTACTTC
clone_size: few; j_call: TRBJ2-6; d_call: TRBD1; v_call: TRBV27; cdr3_aa: CASSTRGQGATGANVLTF; cdr3_nt: TGTGCCAGCAGTACACGGGGACAGGGGGCCACTGGGGCCAACGTCCTGACTTTC
clone_size: few; j_call: TRBJ1-5; d_call: NA; v_call: TRBV28; cdr3_aa: CASSLGHQPQHF; cdr3_nt: TGTGCCAGCAGTCTGGGTCATCAGCCCCAGCATTTT
clone_size: NA; j_call: TRBJ1-2; d_call: NA; v_call: TRBV2; cdr3_aa: CASSEGGIMLTNYGYTF; cdr3_nt: TGTGCCAGCAGTGAAGGGGGCATCATGCTTACTAACTATGGCTACACCTTC
clone_size: few; j_call: TRBJ2-7; d_call: NA; v_call: TRBV30; cdr3_aa: CAWSVGVRVEQYF; cdr3_nt: TGTGCCTGGAGTGTAGGAGTCCGCGTAGAGCAGTACTTC
clone_size: NA; j_call: TRBJ2-1; d_call: TRBD2; v_call: TRBV9; cdr3_aa: CASSAGGLAPPYNEQFF; cdr3_nt: TGTGCCAGCAGCGCGGGGGGACTAGCGCCACCCTACAATGAGCAGTTCTTC
clone_size: NA; j_call: TRBJ2-7; d_call: NA; v_call: TRBV5-4; cdr3_aa: CASSPEEGRALEQYF; cdr3_nt: TGTGCCAGCAGCCCCGAGGAGGGACGCGCACTGGAGCAGTACTTC
clone_size: NA; j_call: TRBJ1-6; d_call: TRBD1; v_call: TRBV7-3; cdr3_aa: CASSSTGQGSPLHF; cdr3_nt: TGTGCCAGCAGCTCCACGGGACAGGGATCACCCCTCCACTTT
clone_size: NA; j_call: TRBJ1-2; d_call: NA; v_call: TRBV6-5; cdr3_aa: CASSYWDSSGYTF; cdr3_nt: TGTGCCAGCAGTTACTGGGACTCAAGTGGCTACACCTTC
clone_size: NA; j_call: TRBJ2-3; d_call: NA; v_call: TRBV5-1; cdr3_aa: CASSLGPQGRGDTQYF; cdr3_nt: TGCGCCAGCAGCTTGGGTCCACAGGGGAGGGGAGATACGCAGTATTTT
clone_size: NA; j_call: TRBJ1-2; d_call: NA; v_call: TRBV30; cdr3_aa: CAWSVSRGGSKGYTF; cdr3_nt: TGTGCCTGGAGTGTCAGTCGCGGGGGTTCTAAGGGCTACACCTTC
clone_size: NA; j_call: TRBJ1-3; d_call: NA; v_call: TRBV5-4; cdr3_aa: CASSSQGRNTIYF; cdr3_nt: TGTGCCAGCAGCTCGCAGGGGAGAAACACCATATATTTT